The 9 T cell receptor beta chains given below trace back to one sample, sequenced in a study of regulatory T cells in long-lasting Graves disease. For TCR beta, libraries came from iRepertoire HTBI primers and Arm-PCR of CDR3 regions. TCRdb processed the multiplex PCR reads anew with MiXCR; each CDR3 protein has one entry. The sample includes 350,000 to 500,000 distinct CDR3 sequences, over 15% of them seen just once. As for time point: newly diagnosed GD, antithyroid drugs for less than 3 months. Isolated PBMC RNA provided the starting material for the TCR library. These data were also reused for a study on T cells in Graves' hyperthyroidism and ophthalmopathy.

The sample consisted of peripheral blood mononuclear cells (PBMCs), taken at new diagnosis, from a patient treated with antithyroid drugs. The receptors stem from a woman in her twenties or thirties with Graves disease.

Worth noting for this clonotype: A much bigger clone sits one base away, suggesting this may be a read error. The gene calls are TRBV20-1 and TRBJ1-5; possibly TRBD1 for D (5 bases). V was clipped by 2 bases and J by 1 base, with 15 bases between them. Germline assignment: CDR1 DFQATT and CDR2 SNEGSKA (reference sequence). There are 16 residues in the CDR3. Here the CDR3 reads CSARKRYRGSNQPQHF. The CDR3 nucleotides read TGCAGTGCTAGAAAAAGGTATCGGGGCAGCAATCAGCCCCAGCATTTT.

This clonotype appeared many times. V usage is TRBV7-3 and J usage is TRBJ2-5; the D is unclear. The CDR3 extends over 15 amino acids. Per germline, CDR1 SGHTA and CDR2 FQGTGA. Trimming stripped 3 bases from V and 0 bases from J, with 11 bases between. CDR3 in amino acids: CASSLKWGYQETQYF. CDR3 DNA: TGTGCCAGCAGCTTGAAGTGGGGATACCAAGAGACCCAGTACTTC.

This clonotype was picked up a small number of times. This rearrangement joins TRBV15 to TRBJ1-1, with 9 bases lining up with TRBD1. The CDR3 extends over 14 amino acids. The V segment lost 9 bases and the J segment 0 bases; nucleotides outside the gene matches: 5. Looked up from germline, CDR1 is LNHNV and CDR2 is YYDKDF (reference sequence). For the CDR3, the DNA is TGTGCCACACACAGGGGGCTCATGAACACTGAAGCTTTCTTT. Its translation: CATHRGLMNTEAFF.

Concerning this clonotype: This sequence may be a read error, since a much larger clone differs from it by one base. The CDR3 DNA follows: TGTGCCAGCAGACCCCGGGACGGCCAAGAGATCCAGTACTTC. Its translation: CASRPRDGQEIQYF. This sequence joins TRBV6-2 or TRBV6-3 and TRBJ2-5; possibly TRBD1 or TRBD2 for D (5 bases each). The V gene's germline CDR1 is MNHEY and CDR2 SVGEGT. CDR3 size: 14 residues.

This clonotype appeared many times. A read error is possible here, since a much larger clone lies one base away. This chain joins TRBV11-2 and TRBJ2-1; D is unresolved. The CDR3 is 16 residues long. CDR1 is SGHAT and CDR2 is FQNNGV in the germline V gene. The CDR3 loop is CASSLDRERHNNERFF. The CDR3 region has the DNA TGTGCCAGCAGCTTAGATCGAGAGCGTCACAACAATGAGCGGTTCTTC. Combining the CDR3 with reference TRBV11-2 and TRBJ2-1 gives the whole variable domain EAGVAQSPRYKIIEKRQSVAFWCNPISGHATLYWYQQILGQGPKLLIQFQNNGVVDDSQLPKDRFSAERLKGVDSTLKIQPAKLEDSAVYLCASSLDRERHNNERFFGPGTRLTVL.

This clonotype was recorded a few times. CDR3 region: CASSQPIGPGIDEQFF. In nucleotides, the CDR3 is TGCGCCAGCAGCCAACCCATAGGACCAGGCATCGATGAGCAGTTCTTC. The chain uses TRBV4-1 and TRBJ2-1; unclear D gene. Germline loops: CDR1 MGHRA, CDR2 YSYEKL. Trimming removed 2 bases from V and 8 bases from J, with 19 bases in between. CDR3 length equals 16 residues.

This clonotype was picked up many times. The chain joins TRBV20-1 to TRBJ2-5; 11 bases line up with TRBD2. The CDR3 runs 14 residues. V trimming: 2 bases; J trimming: 5 bases; junction bases outside the gene matches: 4. Germline V CDR1 and CDR2: DFQATT, SNEGSKA (reference sequence). The CDR3: CSARQASGRETQYF. As DNA, the CDR3 is TGCAGTGCTAGACAGGCTAGCGGGAGGGAGACCCAGTACTTC.

This clonotype was counted ten times or more. A read error may account for a junction end that differs from germline. The rearrangement joins TRBV6-1 to TRBJ2-4; the D is unclear. This CDR3 contains 13 residues. Germline CDR1 MNHNS, CDR2 SASEGT. CDR3 sequence: CASREAAKNIQYF. DNA of the CDR3: TGTGCCAGCAGGGAAGCGGCCAAAAACATTCAGTACTTC.

The sample holds many counts of this clonotype. The chain is built from TRBV7-8 and TRBJ2-1; D is undetermined. Trimming removed 3 bases at V and 0 bases at J, with 12 bases between. Germline V gives CDR1 SGHVS, CDR2 FQNEAQ. The CDR3 contains 16 residues. The CDR3 loop reads CASSLGTATSYNEQFF. The CDR3 DNA sequence: TGTGCCAGCAGCTTGGGAACGGCCACCTCCTACAATGAGCAGTTCTTC.